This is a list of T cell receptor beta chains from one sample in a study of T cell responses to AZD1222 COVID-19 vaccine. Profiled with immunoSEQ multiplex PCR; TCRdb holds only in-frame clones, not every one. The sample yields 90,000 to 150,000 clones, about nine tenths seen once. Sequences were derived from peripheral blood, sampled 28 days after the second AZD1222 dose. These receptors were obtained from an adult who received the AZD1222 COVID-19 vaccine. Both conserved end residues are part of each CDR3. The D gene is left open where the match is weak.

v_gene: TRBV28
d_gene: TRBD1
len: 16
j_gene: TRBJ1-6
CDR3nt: TGTGCCAGCCAATCTTTCCGGGGACAGAGGAATTCACCCCTCCACTTT
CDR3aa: CASQSFRGQRNSPLHF

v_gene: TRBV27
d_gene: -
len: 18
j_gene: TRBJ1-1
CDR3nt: TGTGCCAGCTACCGACGGGTTGACGGGAGGAAAATGAACACTGAAGCTTTCTTT
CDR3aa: CASYRRVDGRKMNTEAFF

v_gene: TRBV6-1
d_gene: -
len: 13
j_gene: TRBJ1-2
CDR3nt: TGTGCCAGCAGTGAAGCGGGGGGCTATGGCTACACCTTC
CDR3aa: CASSEAGGYGYTF

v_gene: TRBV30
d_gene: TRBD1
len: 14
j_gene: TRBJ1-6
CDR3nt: TGTGCCTGGCCCCCCCGGACAGGATCCTCACCCCTCCACTTT
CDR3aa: CAWPPRTGSSPLHF

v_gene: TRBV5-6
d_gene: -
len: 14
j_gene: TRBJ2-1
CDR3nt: TGTGCCAGCAGCTCCTTGGACAGAGACAATGAGCAGTTCTTC
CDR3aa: CASSSLDRDNEQFF

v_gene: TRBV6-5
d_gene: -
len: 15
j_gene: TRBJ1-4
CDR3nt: TGTGCCAGCAGTTACTCGACGGCCTTTAATGAAAAACTGTTTTTT
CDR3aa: CASSYSTAFNEKLFF

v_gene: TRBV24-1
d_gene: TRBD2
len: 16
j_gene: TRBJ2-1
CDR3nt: TGTGCCACCAGTGATTCCCCGGGAGGGGTGAACAATGAGCAGTTCTTC
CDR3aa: CATSDSPGGVNNEQFF

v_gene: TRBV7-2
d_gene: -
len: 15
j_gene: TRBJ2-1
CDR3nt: TGTGCCAGCAGCTTAATGGGTGCCTCCTACAATGAGCAGTTCTTC
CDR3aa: CASSLMGASYNEQFF

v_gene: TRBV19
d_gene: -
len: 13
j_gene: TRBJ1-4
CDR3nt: TGTGCCAGTAGCGGACCGATAAATGAAAAACTGTTTTTT
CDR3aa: CASSGPINEKLFF

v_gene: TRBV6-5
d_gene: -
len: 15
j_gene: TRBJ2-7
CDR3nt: TGTGCCAGCAGTTACCGCCGGTTCAGCTCCTACGAGCAGTACTTC
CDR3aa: CASSYRRFSSYEQYF

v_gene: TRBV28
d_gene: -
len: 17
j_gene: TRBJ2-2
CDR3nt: TGTGCCAGCAGTTTACCCCGGGGCCAACCTAGGTTCGGGGAGCTGTTTTTT
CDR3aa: CASSLPRGQPRFGELFF

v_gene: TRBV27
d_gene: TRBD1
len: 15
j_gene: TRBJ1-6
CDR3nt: TGTGCCAGCAGTTTACGGACAGGGGGCAATTCACCCCTCCACTTT
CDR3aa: CASSLRTGGNSPLHF

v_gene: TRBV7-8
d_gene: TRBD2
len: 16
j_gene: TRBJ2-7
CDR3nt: TGTGCCAGCAGCTCCTTAGCGGGAGGTAAATTGTACGAGCAGTACTTC
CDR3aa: CASSSLAGGKLYEQYF